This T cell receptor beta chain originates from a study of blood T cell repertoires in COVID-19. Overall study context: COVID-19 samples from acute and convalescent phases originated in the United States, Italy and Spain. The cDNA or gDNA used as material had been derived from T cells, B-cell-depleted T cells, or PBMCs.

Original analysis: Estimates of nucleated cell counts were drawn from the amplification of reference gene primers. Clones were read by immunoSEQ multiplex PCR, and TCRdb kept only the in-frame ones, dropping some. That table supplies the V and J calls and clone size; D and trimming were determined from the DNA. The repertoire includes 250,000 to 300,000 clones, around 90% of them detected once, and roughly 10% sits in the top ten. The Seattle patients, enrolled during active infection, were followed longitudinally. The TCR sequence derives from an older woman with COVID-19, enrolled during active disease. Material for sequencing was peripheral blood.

CDR3: CATSDWGGSTDTQYF. The DNA for the CDR3 is TGTGCCACCAGTGATTGGGGCGGTAGCACAGATACGCAGTATTTT. The rearrangement joins TRBV24-1 to TRBJ2-3; tentative D call: TRBD1 (5 bases). From germline, CDR1 is KGHDR and CDR2 SFDVKD. The CDR3 extends over 15 amino acids. The V end was cut by 2 bases, the J end by 0 bases, with 8 bases between.